The clone carrying this T cell receptor beta chain was seen at least ten times. The data were obtained in a study of beta chain features in type 1 diabetes. Expressed TCRB transcripts were sequenced because the isolated RNA had all been reverse transcribed beforehand. The method was immunoSEQ multiplex PCR; TCRdb's version includes in-frame clones alone and lacks a portion of them. In the table there are about 250,000 clones, less than 15% of which are singletons. The receptor comes from a middle-aged woman in good health. The sequenced material came from naive CD4+ T cells from blood.

CDR3 sequence (DNA): TGTGCCAGCAGCCAAGTAGGACTAGCTAACGAGCAGTACTTC. Amino acids: CASSQVGLANEQYF. The chain combines TRBV7-9 with TRBJ2-7; 8 nucleotides match TRBD2. The CDR3 extends over 14 amino acids. V lost 5 bases, J lost 5 bases, and 8 bases stayed unmatched. CDR1 and CDR2 (germline): SEHNR, FQNEAQ (reference sequence).